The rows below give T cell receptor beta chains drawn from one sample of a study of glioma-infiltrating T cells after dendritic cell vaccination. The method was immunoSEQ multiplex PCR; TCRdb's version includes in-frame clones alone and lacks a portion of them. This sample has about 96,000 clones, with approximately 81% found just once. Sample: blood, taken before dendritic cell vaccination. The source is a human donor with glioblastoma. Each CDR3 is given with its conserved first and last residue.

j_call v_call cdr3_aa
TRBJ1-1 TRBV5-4 CASSGELQGNTEAFF
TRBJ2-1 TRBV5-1 CASSAGTGGYEQFF
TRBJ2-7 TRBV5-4 CASSLVGGNAYEQYF
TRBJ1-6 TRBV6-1 CAGGLMSLGSSPLHF
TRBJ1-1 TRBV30 CAGSRGSPAGAFF
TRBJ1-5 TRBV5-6 CASSLWQGLNQPQHF
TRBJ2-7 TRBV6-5 CASRRLASYLGEQYF
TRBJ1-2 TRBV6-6 CASKKGDTTYGYTF
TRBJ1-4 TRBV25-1 CASSESRRGLGEKLFF
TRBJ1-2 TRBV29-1 CSVSTGRDGYTF
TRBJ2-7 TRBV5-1 CASSSRTSGVSEQYF
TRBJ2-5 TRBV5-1 CASSPGTSGGKETQYF
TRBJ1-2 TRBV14 CASSQAGTAFTLYTF
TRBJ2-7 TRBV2 CASSDPRRGSYEQYF
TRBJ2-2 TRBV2 CASSGAGGRTGELFF
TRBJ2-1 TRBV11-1 CASRSRNEQFF
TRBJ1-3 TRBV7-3 CASGRGSGNTIYF
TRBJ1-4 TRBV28 CATSTDNEKLFF
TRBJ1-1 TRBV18 CASSPGQTWNTEAFF
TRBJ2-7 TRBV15 CATSRQARRGLGEQYF
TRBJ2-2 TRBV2 CASSRDISRTGELFF
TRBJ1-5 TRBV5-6 CASSRRDSNQPQHF
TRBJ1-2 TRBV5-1 CASSPGTGVGYGYTF
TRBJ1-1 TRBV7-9 CASRSGTGLITEAFF
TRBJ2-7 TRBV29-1 CSVYDRAVQYF
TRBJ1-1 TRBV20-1 CRAAGYTEAFF
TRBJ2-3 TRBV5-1 CASSGSSSNTDTQYF